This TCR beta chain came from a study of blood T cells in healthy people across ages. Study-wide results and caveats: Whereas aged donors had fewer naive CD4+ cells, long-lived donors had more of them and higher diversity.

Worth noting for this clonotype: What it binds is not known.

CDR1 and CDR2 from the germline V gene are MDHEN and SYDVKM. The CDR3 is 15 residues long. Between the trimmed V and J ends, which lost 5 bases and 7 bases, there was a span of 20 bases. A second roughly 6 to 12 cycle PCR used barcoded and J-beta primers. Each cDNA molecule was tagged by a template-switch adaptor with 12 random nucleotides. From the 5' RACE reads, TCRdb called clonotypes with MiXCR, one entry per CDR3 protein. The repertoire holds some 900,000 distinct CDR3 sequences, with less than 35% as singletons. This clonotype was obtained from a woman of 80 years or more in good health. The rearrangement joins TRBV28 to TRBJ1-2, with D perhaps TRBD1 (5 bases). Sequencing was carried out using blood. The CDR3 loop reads CASSPLDRLTGGYTF. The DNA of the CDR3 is TGTGCCAGCAGTCCTTTAGACAGACTCACAGGTGGCTACACCTTC.